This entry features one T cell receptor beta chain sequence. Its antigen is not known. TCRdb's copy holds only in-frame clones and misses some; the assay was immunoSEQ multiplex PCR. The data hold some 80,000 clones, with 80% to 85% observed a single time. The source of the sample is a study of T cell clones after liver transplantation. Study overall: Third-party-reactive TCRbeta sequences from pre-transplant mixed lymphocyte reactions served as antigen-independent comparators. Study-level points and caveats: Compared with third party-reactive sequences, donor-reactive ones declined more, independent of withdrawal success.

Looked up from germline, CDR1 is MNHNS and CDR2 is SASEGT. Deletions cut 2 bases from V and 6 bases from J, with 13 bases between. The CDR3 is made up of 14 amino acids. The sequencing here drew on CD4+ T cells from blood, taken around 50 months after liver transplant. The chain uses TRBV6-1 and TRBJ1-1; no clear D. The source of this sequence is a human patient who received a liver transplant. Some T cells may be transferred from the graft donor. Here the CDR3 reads CASSEQSEVSEAFF. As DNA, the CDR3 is TGTGCCAGCAGTGAACAGAGTGAGGTCTCTGAAGCTTTCTTT.